Listed here are 25 T cell receptor beta chains from one sample, sequenced in a study of beta chain features in type 1 diabetes. Every isolated RNA sample was fully reverse transcribed, so sequencing captured expressed TCRB transcripts. Data came from immunoSEQ multiplex PCR; TCRdb stores just in-frame clones and leaves some out. Of about 340,000 clones in the sample, approximately 8% were seen once. The sample consisted of central memory CD4+ T cells from blood. All receptors derive from a woman between 18 and 29 years old in good health.

A few counts support this clone. The chain has TRBV6-6 and TRBJ2-7, with TRBD1 as a possible D gene (5 bases). The CDR3 covers 13 residues. V gave up 1 base and J gave up 5 bases, with 9 bases separating them. Germline V lookup: CDR1 MNHNY, CDR2 SVGAGI (reference sequence). This CDR3 is CASSYWGRDEQYF. The CDR3 nucleotides are TGTGCCAGCAGTTACTGGGGCCGGGACGAGCAGTACTTC.

On this clone: At one of its ends the junction is not consistent with the germline gene, which may arise from a read error. The V gene is TRBV6-5, the J gene TRBJ2-1; D remains ambiguous. CDR3 size: 13 residues. Germline V gene sequence: CDR1 MNHEY, CDR2 SVGAGI. CDR3 region: CASSYLDYNEQFF. In DNA form, the CDR3 reads TGTGCCAGCAGTTACCTCGATTACAACGAGCAGTTCTTC.

This clone was seen more than once but under ten times. This chain uses TRBV19 with TRBJ2-3; D might be TRBD1 (5 bases). The CDR3 is made up of 14 amino acids. Trimming left V 5 bases short and J 0 bases short, with 9 bases between. Germline values: CDR1 LNHDA, CDR2 SQIVND (reference sequence). The CDR3 nucleotides read TGTGCCAGTAGTTTTGGGGCTAGCACAGATACGCAGTATTTT. Its protein product is CASSFGASTDTQYF.

This clone has just a few counts. The rearrangement links TRBV9 to TRBJ1-4, with D perhaps matching TRBD1 (5 bases). CDR3 length: 15 residues. Germline CDR1 is SGDLS and CDR2 is YYNGEE. Between the trimmed V and J ends, which lost 0 bases and 5 bases, there was a span of 11 bases. In nucleotides, the CDR3 is TGTGCCAGCAGCGTAGAGGGACGGAGAAATGAAAAACTGTTTTTT. This gives the protein CASSVEGRRNEKLFF. Variable domain in full (rest from reference TRBV9 and TRBJ1-4): DSGVTQTPKHLITATGQRVTLRCSPRSGDLSVYWYQQSLDQGLQFLIQYYNGEERAKGNILERFSAQQFPDLHSELNLSSLELGDSALYFCASSVEGRRNEKLFFGSGTQLSVL.

This clone was observed many times. The gene calls are TRBV7-9 and TRBJ1-4; 9 bases align to TRBD1. The germline V gene has CDR1 SEHNR and CDR2 FQNEAQ (reference sequence). With V trimmed by 3 bases and J by 8 bases, 10 bases remained unmatched. The CDR3 length is 16 residues. The CDR3 DNA reads TGTGCCAGCAGCTTCCACCGGACAGGGGCCAGGGAAAAACTGTTTTTT. It is translated as CASSFHRTGAREKLFF.

The sample holds a few counts of this clone. The chain is built from TRBV7-2 and TRBJ2-3; D not certain. CDR1 is SGHTA and CDR2 is FQGNSA in the germline V gene. Trimming removed 5 bases from V and 6 bases from J, with 15 bases in between. The CDR3 is 14 amino acids. CDR3 DNA: TGTGCCAGCAGCCTCCGTGGGCAGAGGGATACGCAGTATTTT. This gives the protein CASSLRGQRDTQYF.

There are a few counts of this clone. This chain connects TRBV27 to TRBJ2-1; 7 bases fit TRBD1. V shed 2 bases, J shed 8 bases, and the junction held 3 bases outside the gene matches. From germline, CDR1 is MNHEY and CDR2 SMNVEV (reference sequence). The CDR3 totals 13 residues. The CDR3 is CASSLLDRDEQFF. CDR3 DNA sequence: TGTGCCAGCAGTTTACTCGACAGGGATGAGCAGTTCTTC.

The chain couples TRBV28 to TRBJ2-2; D call uncertain. CDR1 and CDR2 (germline): MDHEN, SYDVKM. The ends were cut back, 5 bases at V and 6 bases at J, with 10 bases in the middle. There are 13 residues in the CDR3. CDR3 protein: CASSTQNPGELFF. The DNA of the CDR3 is TGTGCCAGCAGTACCCAAAATCCCGGGGAGCTGTTTTTT.

This clone was seen at least ten times. The V gene is TRBV15, the J gene TRBJ2-2; 7 bases fit TRBD2. The junction had 6 bases not matched to a gene; V was cut back by 3 bases and J by 5 bases. Germline CDR1 reads LNHNV; CDR2 reads YYDKDF (reference sequence). The CDR3 extends over 15 amino acids. For the CDR3, the DNA is TGTGCCACCAGCAGCGGGCGGGAGTTTACCGGGGAGCTGTTTTTT. Its translation is CATSSGREFTGELFF.

This clone was seen a handful of times. The chain combines TRBV4-2 with TRBJ2-1; no clear D. V gave up 4 bases and J gave up 7 bases, with 14 bases separating them. The CDR3 has 14 amino acids. Germline assignment: CDR1 LGHNA and CDR2 YNFKEQ. CDR3: CASSRTGGANEQFF. In DNA, the CDR3 is TGTGCCAGCAGCCGCACGGGCGGAGCTAATGAGCAGTTCTTC.

This clone was detected ten times or more. V gene TRBV7-9 combines with J gene TRBJ2-4; 9 nucleotides agree with TRBD1. The CDR3 consists of 15 residues. V dropped 5 bases and J dropped 3; count of bases not matched to a gene: 5. Germline V CDR1 and CDR2: SEHNR, FQNEAQ (reference sequence). The CDR3 DNA sequence: TGTGCCAGCAGCCCTACAGGGGGCGGCAAAAACATTCAGTACTTC. Amino acids: CASSPTGGGKNIQYF.

V is TRBV6-5 and J is TRBJ1-2, with TRBD1 identical over 7 bases. V was pared by 3 bases and J by 3 bases, with 4 bases of the junction left unmatched. CDR3 size: 14 residues. Germline CDR1 and CDR2: MNHEY and SVGAGI. CDR3: CASSYRGPDYGYTF. The CDR3, as DNA: TGTGCCAGCAGTTATAGGGGGCCGGACTATGGCTACACCTTC.

This clone was recorded a few times. This chain joins TRBV7-3 and TRBJ2-1; D is perhaps TRBD2 (5 bases). The CDR3 sequence is 13 residues long. V shed 2 bases and J shed 9 bases, with 11 bases lying between them. Germline-derived CDR1 and CDR2 are SGHTA and FQGTGA. The CDR3 DNA sequence: TGTGCCAGCAGCTTATCCGTCGCGGGTGAGCAGTTCTTC. Amino acids: CASSLSVAGEQFF.

The chain uses TRBV28 and TRBJ2-3, with D perhaps matching TRBD2 (6 bases). The CDR3 consists of 15 residues. V dropped 6 bases and J dropped 3 bases, with 16 bases sitting between them. The V gene's germline CDR1 is MDHEN and CDR2 SYDVKM. The CDR3 region has the DNA TGTGCCAGCAGGCTGGGGCGGGCGGGGACAGATACGCAGTATTTT. The encoded protein is CASRLGRAGTDTQYF.

V and J are TRBV6-6 and TRBJ1-1; D call uncertain. The CDR3 has 11 amino acids. Trimming took 4 bases from V and 9 from J, leaving 9 bases between them. Germline values: CDR1 MNHNY, CDR2 SVGAGI (reference sequence). The CDR3 spells CASSLETQAFF. The CDR3 DNA follows: TGTGCCAGCAGTTTAGAAACACAAGCTTTCTTT.

V gene TRBV2 combines with J gene TRBJ2-5; 7 positions agree with TRBD1. Trimming cost V 4 bases and J 10 bases; bases outside gene matches: 9. CDR3 size: 13 residues. Looked up from germline, CDR1 is SNHLY and CDR2 is FYNNEI. CDR3 DNA: TGTGCCAGCAGTGCCGACAGGGTCAGTCTCCAGTACTTC. Translating it yields CASSADRVSLQYF.

The V call is TRBV4-1, the J call TRBJ2-1; perhaps TRBD1 as D (6 bases). CDR1 is MGHRA and CDR2 is YSYEKL in the germline V gene. V lost 0 bases to trimming and J lost 5 bases, with 23 bases between them. The CDR3 runs 19 residues. DNA for the CDR3: TGCGCCAGCAGCCAAGATGTATTGGGGGCGGTTACCCCCGACAATGAGCAGTTCTTC. Amino acid sequence: CASSQDVLGAVTPDNEQFF.

CDR3: CSAAPGNTDTQYF. The CDR3 DNA reads TGCAGCGCTGCGCCGGGAAACACAGATACGCAGTATTTT. This chain joins TRBV29-1 and TRBJ2-3; D is perhaps TRBD2 (5 bases). Germline CDR1 and CDR2: SQVTM and ANQGSEA. V was pared by 7 bases and J by 2 bases, with 13 bases between. This CDR3 contains 13 residues.

This clone was seen a handful of times. The rearrangement links TRBV7-2 to TRBJ2-6, with D hard to call. CDR1 SGHTA and CDR2 FQGNSA come from the germline V gene. The CDR3 is 15 amino acids. Trimming pared 5 bases from V and 0 bases from J, leaving 8 bases between. The CDR3 nucleotides read TGTGCCAGCAGCGTTTTGAGCTCTGGGGCCAACGTCCTGACTTTC. Translation: CASSVLSSGANVLTF.

The rearrangement joins TRBV11-2 to TRBJ2-5; D perhaps matches TRBD2 (6 bases). V shed 7 bases and J shed 2 bases, with 14 bases lying between them. Germline lookup yields CDR1 SGHAT and CDR2 FQNNGV. The CDR3 is 14 residues long. CDR3 DNA: TGTGCCAGCAACCAGAGGGGACTTCAAGAGACCCAGTACTTC. It codes for CASNQRGLQETQYF. Looking up the rest from reference TRBV11-2 and TRBJ2-5 gives the full variable domain: EAGVAQSPRYKIIEKRQSVAFWCNPISGHATLYWYQQILGQGPKLLIQFQNNGVVDDSQLPKDRFSAERLKGVDSTLKIQPAKLEDSAVYLCASNQRGLQETQYFGPGTRLLVL.

This chain connects TRBV28 to TRBJ2-7, with 8 positions matching TRBD1. The CDR3 consists of 14 residues. With V trimmed by 6 bases and J by 7 bases, 11 bases remained unmatched. CDR1 MDHEN and CDR2 SYDVKM come from the germline V gene. CDR3: CASRAGGATGEQYF. CDR3 DNA sequence: TGTGCCAGCAGAGCAGGGGGCGCAACGGGAGAGCAGTACTTC.

In its sample, this clone was seen many times. The chain recombines TRBV11-2 with TRBJ2-3; unclear D gene. The V end lost 1 base, the J end lost 6 bases, and 8 bases lay between the germline ends. Germline values: CDR1 SGHAT, CDR2 FQNNGV. The CDR3 runs 13 residues. The DNA for the CDR3 is TGTGCCAGCAGCTTAGGAGTTGGGGATACGCAGTATTTT. Translating gives CASSLGVGDTQYF.

CDR3 region: CASSSSGGLNQPQHF. In nucleotides, the CDR3 is TGTGCCAGCAGCTCGTCAGGAGGGCTCAATCAGCCCCAGCATTTT. The chain joins TRBV5-6 to TRBJ1-5; D is unclear. The CDR3 consists of 15 residues. Looked up from germline, CDR1 is SGHDT and CDR2 is YYEEEE. V was pared by 3 bases and J by 3 bases, with 13 bases between.

As for this clone: The junction does not match germline at one end; this may be a read error. This chain joins TRBV11-2 and TRBJ2-3, with a tentative D call TRBD1 (5 bases). CDR3 length: 15 amino acids. Per germline, CDR1 SGHAT and CDR2 FQNNGV. DNA for the CDR3: TGTGCCAGCAGCTTAGATTATTTATCGACAGCTACGCAGTATTTT. Its translation is CASSLDYLSTATQYF. The whole variable domain, filled in from reference TRBV11-2 and TRBJ2-3, reads EAGVAQSPRYKIIEKRQSVAFWCNPISGHATLYWYQQILGQGPKLLIQFQNNGVVDDSQLPKDRFSAERLKGVDSTLKIQPAKLEDSAVYLCASSLDYLSTATQYFGPGTRLTVL.

The chain links TRBV7-2 to TRBJ2-5, with 8 positions matching TRBD1. CDR1 is SGHTA, CDR2 FQGNSA, per germline. The CDR3 has 14 amino acids. After removal of 5 bases from V and 5 bases from J, the junction contained 7 bases not matched to a gene. CDR3 nucleotide sequence: TGTGCCAGCAGCACTCGGACAGGGTATGAGACCCAGTACTTC. It yields the protein CASSTRTGYETQYF.